The T cell receptor beta chain under discussion was sequenced for a study of cytomegalovirus exposure and HLA in healthy donors. Study-level information: A later analysis reported the same platform for the 100 to 150 validation repertoires and the 666 first-cohort repertoires.

The assay was immunoSEQ multiplex PCR, and TCRdb's table has in-frame clones only and misses some. Among about 150,000 clones listed, roughly 84% were seen once. Germline V CDR1 and CDR2: MNHEY, SMNVEV (reference sequence). With 5 bases removed from V and 5 bases from J, the gap between germline ends came to 12 bases. The CDR3 spans 13 residues. Among the 110 or so subjects of the validation cohort, separate from the roughly 730-subject first cohort, were the donors. General observations from the study: High sensitivity and specificity were reportedly achieved when the classifier diagnosed cytomegalovirus status.

About this clone itself: Its specificity is unknown.

The chain has TRBV27 and TRBJ1-1, with a tentative D call TRBD1 (6 bases). Sequencing used PBMCs. This receptor was obtained from a human donor in good health. CDR3 coding DNA: TGTGCCAGCAGTCCTTACAGGGAGACTGAAGCTTTCTTT. Translating it yields CASSPYRETEAFF.